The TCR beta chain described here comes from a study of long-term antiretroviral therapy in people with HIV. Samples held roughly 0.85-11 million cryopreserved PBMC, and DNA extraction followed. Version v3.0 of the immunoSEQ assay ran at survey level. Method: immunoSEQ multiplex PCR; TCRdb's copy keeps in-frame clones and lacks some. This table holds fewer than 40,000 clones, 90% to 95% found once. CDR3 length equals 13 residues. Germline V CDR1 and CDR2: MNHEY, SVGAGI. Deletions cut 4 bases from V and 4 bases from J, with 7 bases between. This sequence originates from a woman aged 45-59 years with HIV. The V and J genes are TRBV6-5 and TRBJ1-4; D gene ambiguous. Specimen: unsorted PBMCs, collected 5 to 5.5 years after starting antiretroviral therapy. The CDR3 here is CASSSEINEKLFF. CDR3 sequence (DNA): TGTGCCAGCAGTTCCGAGATTAATGAAAAACTGTTTTTT.